This is a list of T cell receptor beta chains from one sample in a study of blood T cells in healthy people across ages. TCRdb reprocessed the 5' RACE reads via MiXCR and lists one record per CDR3 protein. The table lists around 940,000 distinct CDR3 sequences, roughly half of them singletons. Sequenced sample: blood. The source is a woman aged 55-70 years in good health. Each CDR3 is given with its conserved first and last residue. D genes are given only for firm matches. Rows give clone size only sometimes, using once, few, many, or a class for an expanded clone.

D gene,clone size,V gene,J gene,CDR3 protein,CDR3 DNA
NA,NA,TRBV10-2,TRBJ2-7,CASGGSLYHEQYF,TGCGCCAGCGGGGGGTCCCTATACCACGAGCAGTACTTC
NA,few,TRBV4-1,TRBJ2-7,CASSQYGRAYEQYF,TGCGCCAGCAGCCAGTACGGACGGGCCTACGAGCAGTACTTC
NA,NA,TRBV9,TRBJ2-3,CASSVEGRGADTQYF,TGTGCCAGCAGCGTAGAGGGACGGGGTGCAGATACGCAGTATTTT
NA,NA,TRBV6-1,TRBJ2-3,CASRPSGPTDTQYF,TGTGCCAGCAGGCCCAGCGGACCCACAGATACGCAGTATTTT
NA,few,TRBV10-3,TRBJ2-5,CAISEPPAETQYF,TGTGCCATCAGTGAGCCCCCCGCAGAGACCCAGTACTTC
NA,NA,TRBV4-1,TRBJ2-1,CASSQIKKPSYNEQFF,TGCGCCAGCAGCCAGATAAAAAAGCCCTCCTACAATGAGCAGTTCTTC
TRBD1,few,TRBV9,TRBJ2-6,CASSVAQYRGSGANVLTF,TGTGCCAGCAGCGTAGCCCAATACAGGGGCTCTGGGGCCAACGTCCTGACTTTC
TRBD2,NA,TRBV7-2,TRBJ2-1,CASSLWASGINNEQFF,TGTGCCAGCAGCTTGTGGGCTAGCGGGATTAACAATGAGCAGTTCTTC
NA,once,TRBV21-1,TRBJ2-3,CASSKEWFGGIRTDTQYF,TGTGCCAGCAGCAAAGAGTGGTTTGGGGGGATACGCACAGATACGCAGTATTTT
NA,many,TRBV15,TRBJ2-6,CATSGNRAGANVLTF,TGTGCCACCAGCGGAAACAGGGCTGGGGCCAACGTCCTGACTTTC
TRBD2,NA,TRBV29-1,TRBJ2-7,CCVPGTSGQSSYNEQYF,TGCTGCGTTCCCGGGACTAGCGGGCAGAGCTCCTACAATGAGCAGTACTTC
NA,few,TRBV15,TRBJ1-6,CATSRDRRPSFHF,TGTGCCACCAGCAGAGATCGGAGGCCGTCTTTCCACTTT
NA,NA,TRBV30,TRBJ2-1,CAWSVRRGDEQFF,TGTGCCTGGAGTGTACGACGGGGCGATGAGCAGTTCTTC
NA,NA,TRBV20-1,TRBJ2-7,CSALISGRAGYEQYF,TGCAGTGCCCTTATTTCCGGCAGGGCGGGCTACGAGCAGTACTTC
NA,NA,TRBV6-5,TRBJ2-7,CAGSPGDEQYF,TGTGCCGGCAGCCCAGGGGACGAGCAGTACTTC
TRBD1,few,TRBV6-5,TRBJ2-7,CASKTGGARTYEQYF,TGTGCCAGCAAAACAGGGGGTGCGAGGACCTACGAGCAGTACTTC
NA,NA,TRBV28,TRBJ1-1,CASRTGMDHTEAFF,TGTGCCAGCAGAACAGGGATGGATCACACTGAAGCTTTCTTT
NA,NA,TRBV3-1,TRBJ1-5,CASSQDSFNQPQHF,TGTGCCAGCAGCCAAGATAGCTTCAATCAGCCCCAGCATTTT
NA,NA,TRBV15,TRBJ2-4,CATSRDRSTDIQYF,TGTGCCACCAGCAGAGATAGGAGTACGGACATTCAGTACTTC
NA,NA,TRBV18,TRBJ2-3,CASSPGVGTDTQYF,TGTGCCAGCTCACCCGGAGTTGGAACAGATACGCAGTATTTT
NA,NA,TRBV7-9,TRBJ2-1,CASSWGVNEQFF,TGTGCCAGCAGCTGGGGGGTCAATGAGCAGTTCTTC
NA,NA,TRBV11-2,TRBJ1-1,CASSHNPEAFF,TGTGCCAGCAGTCATAACCCTGAAGCTTTCTTT
NA,few,TRBV27,TRBJ2-7,CASSPRGASASSYEQYF,TGTGCCAGCAGTCCCCGTGGGGCTAGCGCCAGCTCCTACGAGCAGTACTTC
TRBD2,NA,TRBV28,TRBJ2-7,CASSFSGSVYEQYF,TGTGCCAGCAGTTTTAGCGGGAGTGTCTACGAGCAGTACTTC
NA,NA,TRBV7-2,TRBJ2-3,CASSLFRSSTDTQYF,TGTGCCAGCAGCTTATTTCGGAGCTCCACAGATACGCAGTATTTT
NA,NA,TRBV7-9,TRBJ2-4,CASSPTAAKNIQYF,TGTGCCAGCAGTCCCACGGCAGCCAAAAACATTCAGTACTTC